Sequencing of this TCR beta chain was carried out in a study of T cells after yellow fever vaccination. General study findings and limits: Post-booster reappearance was seen for most primary-vaccination clones (around 96% CD4, 75% to 90% CD8).

Deletions cut 0 bases from V and 6 bases from J, with 9 bases between. The length of the CDR3 is 13 residues. Germline V gene data show CDR1 as SGHKS and CDR2 as YYEKEE (reference sequence). The table lists this clonotype with many counts. The antigen is undetermined. TCRdb reanalysed the 5' RACE reads using MiXCR and keeps one entry per CDR3 protein. The profile covers 80,000 to 100,000 distinct CDR3 sequences, with 4.5% to 6% appearing a single time and about 41% taken by the ten largest. The starting material was CD8+ T cells sorted from PBMCs, obtained 10 days after the yellow fever booster vaccination. The rearrangement uses TRBV5-5 and TRBJ1-1, with a weak D call TRBD1 (5 bases). This TCR came from a man younger than 35 who received the YFV17D yellow fever vaccine. The CDR3, as DNA: TGTGCCAGCAGCTTGGCAGGGACGCCTGAAGCTTTCTTT. It codes for CASSLAGTPEAFF.